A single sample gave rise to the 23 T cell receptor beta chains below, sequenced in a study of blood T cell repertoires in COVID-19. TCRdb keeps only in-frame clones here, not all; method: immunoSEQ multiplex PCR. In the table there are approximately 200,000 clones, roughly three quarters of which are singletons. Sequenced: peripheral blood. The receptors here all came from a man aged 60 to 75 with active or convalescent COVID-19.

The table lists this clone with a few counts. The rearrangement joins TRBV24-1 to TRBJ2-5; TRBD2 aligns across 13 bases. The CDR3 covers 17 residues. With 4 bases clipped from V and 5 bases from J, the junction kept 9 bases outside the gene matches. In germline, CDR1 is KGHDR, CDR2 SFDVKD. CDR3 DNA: TGTGCCACCAGTGACCCTCGGACTAGCGGGAGAGCCGAGACCCAGTACTTC. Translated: CATSDPRTSGRAETQYF.

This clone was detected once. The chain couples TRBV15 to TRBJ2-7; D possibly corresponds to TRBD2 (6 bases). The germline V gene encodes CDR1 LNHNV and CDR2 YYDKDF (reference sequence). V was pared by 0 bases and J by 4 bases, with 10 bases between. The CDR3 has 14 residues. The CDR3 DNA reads TGTGCCACCAGCAGAGATCGACGGGGGTACGAGCAGTACTTC. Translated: CATSRDRRGYEQYF.

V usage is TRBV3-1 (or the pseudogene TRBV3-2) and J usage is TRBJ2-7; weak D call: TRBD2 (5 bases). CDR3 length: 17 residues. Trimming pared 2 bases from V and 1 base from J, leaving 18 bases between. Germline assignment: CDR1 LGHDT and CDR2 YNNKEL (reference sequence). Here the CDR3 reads CASSQLPPSGISYEQYF. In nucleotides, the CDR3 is TGTGCCAGCAGCCAACTACCTCCCTCGGGGATTTCCTACGAGCAGTACTTC.

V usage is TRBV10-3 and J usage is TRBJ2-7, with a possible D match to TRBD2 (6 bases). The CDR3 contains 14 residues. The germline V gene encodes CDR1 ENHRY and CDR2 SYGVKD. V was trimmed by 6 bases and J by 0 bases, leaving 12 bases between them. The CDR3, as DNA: TGTGCCATCAGGGGGACTGAGAGCTCCTACGAGCAGTACTTC. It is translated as CAIRGTESSYEQYF.

The CDR3: CASSLQPSGAPSEAYF. The CDR3 DNA reads TGTGCCAGCAGCCTACAACCTAGCGGGGCCCCCTCTGAGGCGTATTTT. V is TRBV5-8 and J is TRBJ2-3; 9 nucleotides align to TRBD2. CDR1 SGHTS and CDR2 YDEGEE come from the germline V gene. The V segment lost 4 bases and the J segment 14 bases; nucleotides outside the gene matches: 20. There are 16 residues in the CDR3.

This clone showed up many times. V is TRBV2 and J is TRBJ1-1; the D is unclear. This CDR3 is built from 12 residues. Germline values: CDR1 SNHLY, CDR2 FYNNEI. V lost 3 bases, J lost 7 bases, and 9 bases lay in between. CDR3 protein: CASSDRVFEAFF. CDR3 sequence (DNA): TGTGCCAGCAGTGATCGAGTGTTTGAAGCTTTCTTT.

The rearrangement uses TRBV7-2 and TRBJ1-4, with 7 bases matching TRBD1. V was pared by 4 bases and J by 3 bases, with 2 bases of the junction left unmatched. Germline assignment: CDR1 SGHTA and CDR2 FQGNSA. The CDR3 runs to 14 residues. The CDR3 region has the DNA TGTGCCAGCAGCTCAGGGGGGTCTAATGAAAAACTGTTTTTT. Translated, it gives CASSSGGSNEKLFF.

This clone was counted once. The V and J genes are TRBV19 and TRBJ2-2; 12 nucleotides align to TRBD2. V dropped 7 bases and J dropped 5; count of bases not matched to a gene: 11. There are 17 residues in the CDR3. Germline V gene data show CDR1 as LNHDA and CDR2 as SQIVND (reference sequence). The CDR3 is CASTGTSGPFRTGELFF. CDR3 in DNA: TGTGCCAGTACCGGGACTAGCGGGCCCTTTAGGACCGGGGAGCTGTTTTTT.

The CDR3: CASSLAGGGNEQFF. CDR3 DNA sequence: TGTGCCAGCAGCTTGGCAGGGGGTGGCAATGAGCAGTTCTTC. The chain uses TRBV5-5 and TRBJ2-1, with 7 bases that match TRBD1. The CDR3 totals 14 residues. The ends lost 0 bases at V and 6 bases at J; junction bases unmatched: 3. Germline-derived CDR1 and CDR2 are SGHKS and YYEKEE (reference sequence).

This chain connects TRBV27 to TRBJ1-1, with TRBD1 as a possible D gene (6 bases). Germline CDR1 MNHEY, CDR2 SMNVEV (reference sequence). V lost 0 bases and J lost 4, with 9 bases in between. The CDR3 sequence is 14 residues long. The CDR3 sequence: CASSLSMGATEAFF. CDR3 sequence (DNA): TGTGCCAGCAGTTTATCGATGGGGGCCACTGAAGCTTTCTTT.

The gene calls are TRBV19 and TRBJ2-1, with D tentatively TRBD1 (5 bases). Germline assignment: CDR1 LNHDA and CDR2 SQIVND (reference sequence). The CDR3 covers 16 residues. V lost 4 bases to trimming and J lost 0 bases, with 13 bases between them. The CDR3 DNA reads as TGTGCCAGTAGTAGGCAGACAGTGAGCTCCTACAATGAGCAGTTCTTC. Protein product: CASSRQTVSSYNEQFF.

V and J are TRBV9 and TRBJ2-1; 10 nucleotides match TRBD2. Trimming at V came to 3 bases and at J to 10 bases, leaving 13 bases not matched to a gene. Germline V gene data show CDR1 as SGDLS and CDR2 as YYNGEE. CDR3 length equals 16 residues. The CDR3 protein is CASSARTSSGSGEQFF. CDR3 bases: TGTGCCAGCAGCGCCCGTACGTCTAGCGGGAGTGGCGAGCAGTTCTTC.

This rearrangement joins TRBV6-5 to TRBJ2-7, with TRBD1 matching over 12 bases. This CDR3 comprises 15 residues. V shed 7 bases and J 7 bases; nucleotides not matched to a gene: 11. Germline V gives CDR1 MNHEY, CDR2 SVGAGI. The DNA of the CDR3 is TGTGCCAGCAATCCACCGGGACAGGGGGCAGGGGAGCAGTACTTC. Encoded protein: CASNPPGQGAGEQYF.

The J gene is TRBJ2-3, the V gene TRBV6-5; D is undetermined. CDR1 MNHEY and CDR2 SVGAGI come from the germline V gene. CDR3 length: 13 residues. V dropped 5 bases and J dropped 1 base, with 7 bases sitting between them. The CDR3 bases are TGTGCCAGCAGTACCCGGGGCACAGATACGCAGTATTTT. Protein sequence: CASSTRGTDTQYF.

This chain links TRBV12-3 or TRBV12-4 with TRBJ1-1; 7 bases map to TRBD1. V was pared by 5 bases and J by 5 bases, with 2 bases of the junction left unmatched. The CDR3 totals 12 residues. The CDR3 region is CASSRQGTEAFF. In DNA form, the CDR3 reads TGTGCCAGCAGTCGACAGGGAACTGAAGCTTTCTTT.

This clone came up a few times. This CDR3 reads CATSDSRTGAEKLFF. Here the CDR3 DNA reads TGTGCCACCAGTGATTCCAGGACAGGGGCCGAAAAACTGTTTTTT. This chain joins TRBV24-1 and TRBJ1-4; 9 positions match TRBD1. Germline V gene data show CDR1 as KGHDR and CDR2 as SFDVKD. The CDR3 is 15 residues long. The junction had 5 bases not matched to a gene; V was cut back by 2 bases and J by 8 bases.

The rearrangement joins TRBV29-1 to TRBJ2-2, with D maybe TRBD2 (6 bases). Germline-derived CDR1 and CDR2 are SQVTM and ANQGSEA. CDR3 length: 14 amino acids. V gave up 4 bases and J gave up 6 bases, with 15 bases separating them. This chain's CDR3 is CSVGLVGTAGELFF. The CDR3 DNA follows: TGCAGCGTTGGACTAGTGGGGACCGCCGGGGAGCTGTTTTTT.

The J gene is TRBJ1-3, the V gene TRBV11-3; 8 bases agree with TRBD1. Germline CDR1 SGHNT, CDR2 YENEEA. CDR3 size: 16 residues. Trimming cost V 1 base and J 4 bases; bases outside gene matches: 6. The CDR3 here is CASSLGGQGSGNTIYF. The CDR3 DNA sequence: TGTGCCAGCAGCTTAGGAGGACAGGGAAGCGGAAACACCATATATTTT. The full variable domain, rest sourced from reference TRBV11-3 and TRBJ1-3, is EAGVVQSPRYKIIEKKQPVAFWCNPISGHNTLYWYLQNLGQGPELLIRYENEEAVDDSQLPKDRFSAERLKGVDSTLKIQPAELGDSAVYLCASSLGGQGSGNTIYFGEGSWLTVV.

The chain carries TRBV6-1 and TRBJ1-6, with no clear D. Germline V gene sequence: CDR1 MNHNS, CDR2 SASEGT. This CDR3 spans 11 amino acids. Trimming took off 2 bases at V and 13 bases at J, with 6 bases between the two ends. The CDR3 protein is CASSEQRPLHF. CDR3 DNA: TGTGCCAGCAGTGAACAACGGCCCCTCCACTTT.

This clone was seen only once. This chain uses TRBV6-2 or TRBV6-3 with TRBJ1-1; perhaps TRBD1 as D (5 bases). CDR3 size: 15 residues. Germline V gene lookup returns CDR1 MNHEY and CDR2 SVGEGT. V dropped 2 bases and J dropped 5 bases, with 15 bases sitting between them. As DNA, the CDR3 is TGTGCCAGCAGTTACGTTCATCGGGGGGGAACTGAAGCTTTCTTT. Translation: CASSYVHRGGTEAFF.

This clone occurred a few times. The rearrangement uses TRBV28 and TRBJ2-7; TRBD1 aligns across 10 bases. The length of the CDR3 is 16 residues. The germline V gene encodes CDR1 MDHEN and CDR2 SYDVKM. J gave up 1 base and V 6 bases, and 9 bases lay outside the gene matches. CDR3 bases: TGTGCCAGCAGGGACAGGGGGAATAGACAATCCTACGAGCAGTACTTC. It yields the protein CASRDRGNRQSYEQYF.

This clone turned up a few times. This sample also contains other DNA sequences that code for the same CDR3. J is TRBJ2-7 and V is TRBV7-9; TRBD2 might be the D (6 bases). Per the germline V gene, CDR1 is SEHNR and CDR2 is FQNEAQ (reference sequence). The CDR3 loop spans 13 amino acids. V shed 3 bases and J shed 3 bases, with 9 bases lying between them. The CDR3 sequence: CASSLSGDYEQYF. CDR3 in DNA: TGTGCCAGCAGCTTGTCGGGGGACTACGAGCAGTACTTC.

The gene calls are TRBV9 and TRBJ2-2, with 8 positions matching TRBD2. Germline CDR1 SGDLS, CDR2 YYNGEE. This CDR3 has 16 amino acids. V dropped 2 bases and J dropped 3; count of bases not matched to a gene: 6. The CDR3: CASSVAGRADTGELFF. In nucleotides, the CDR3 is TGTGCCAGCAGCGTCGCCGGGAGGGCAGACACCGGGGAGCTGTTTTTT.